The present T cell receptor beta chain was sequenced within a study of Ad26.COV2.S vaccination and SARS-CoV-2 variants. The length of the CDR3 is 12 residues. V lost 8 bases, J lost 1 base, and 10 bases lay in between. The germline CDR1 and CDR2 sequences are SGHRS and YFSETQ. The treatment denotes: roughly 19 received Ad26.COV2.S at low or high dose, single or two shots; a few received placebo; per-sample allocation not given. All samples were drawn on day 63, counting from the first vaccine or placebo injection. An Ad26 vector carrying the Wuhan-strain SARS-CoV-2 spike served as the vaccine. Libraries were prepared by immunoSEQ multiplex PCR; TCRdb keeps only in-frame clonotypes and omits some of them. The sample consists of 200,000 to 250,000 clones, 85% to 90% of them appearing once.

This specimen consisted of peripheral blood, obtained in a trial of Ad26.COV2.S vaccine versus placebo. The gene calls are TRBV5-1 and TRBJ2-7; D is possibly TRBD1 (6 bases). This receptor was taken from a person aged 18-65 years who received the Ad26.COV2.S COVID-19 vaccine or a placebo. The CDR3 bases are TGCGCCAGTCAACAGGGTTCCTACGAGCAGTACTTC. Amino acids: CASQQGSYEQYF. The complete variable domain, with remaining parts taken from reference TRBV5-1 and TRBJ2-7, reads KAGVTQTPRYLIKTRGQQVTLSCSPISGHRSVSWYQQTPGQGLQFLFEYFSETQRNKGNFPGRFSGRQFSNSRSEMNVSTLELGDSALYLCASQQGSYEQYFGPGTRLTVT.